Listed below are T cell receptor beta chains from one sample, sequenced in a study of Ad26.COV2.S vaccination and SARS-CoV-2 variants. Repertoires were generated with immunoSEQ multiplex PCR, while TCRdb's copy carries only in-frame clones and drops some. The repertoire holds approximately 340,000 clones, with 70% to 90% as singletons. Sequencing used peripheral blood, obtained in a trial of Ad26.COV2.S vaccine versus placebo. These receptors all stem from a person aged 18-60 years who received the Ad26.COV2.S COVID-19 vaccine or a placebo. The CDR3 runs from the conserved cysteine through the conserved F or W. The order of the fields is V gene, D gene, J gene, clone size, CDR3 DNA, CDR3 protein. D genes are given only for firm matches. The listing skips clone size in some rows; elsewhere it reads once, few, many or a size class.

TRBV6-5	TRBD1	TRBJ1-3	once	TGTGCCAGCAGTCCCTGGGACAGAGAAGGAAACACCATATATTTT	CASSPWDREGNTIYF
TRBV4-3	TRBD1	TRBJ2-3	.	TGCGCCAGCAGCGGGGGAATTGGGACAGGGGGCACAGATACGCAGTATTTT	CASSGGIGTGGTDTQYF
TRBV2	TRBD1	TRBJ2-7	.	TGTGCCAGCAGTGGGCACAGGGGGAAACACGAGCAGTACTTC	CASSGHRGKHEQYF
TRBV7-8	.	TRBJ2-3	.	TGTGCCAGCAGTTCCGGGACCCGGAACACAGATACGCAGTATTTT	CASSSGTRNTDTQYF
TRBV30	.	TRBJ2-2	.	TGTGCCTGGAGTGTAGCCAGTCCTGGGGGCGGGGAGCTGTTTTTT	CAWSVASPGGGELFF
TRBV6-4	TRBD1	TRBJ1-1	.	TGTGCCAGCAACAGGACAGGAGAGAACACTGAAGCTTTCTTT	CASNRTGENTEAFF
TRBV24-1	TRBD2	TRBJ2-3	many	TGTGCCACCAGTGACGTTAGGACTAGCGGAAGCACAGATACGCAGTATTTT	CATSDVRTSGSTDTQYF
TRBV9	.	TRBJ2-5	.	TGTGCCAGCAGCGTAGGAGGTGGGGGCTTGGAGACCCAGTACTTC	CASSVGGGGLETQYF
TRBV14	TRBD1	TRBJ1-2	once	TGTGCCAGCAACAAACAGGGGGCCTGGGGCTACACCTTC	CASNKQGAWGYTF
TRBV5-1	TRBD1	TRBJ2-5	.	TGCGCCAGCAGCTCGACAGGGGGCGCTTGGGAGACCCAGTACTTC	CASSSTGGAWETQYF
TRBV11-3	TRBD2	TRBJ2-1	.	TGTGCCAGCAGCCCACGGCCTAGCGGGAGTGGAAACAATGAGCAGTTCTTC	CASSPRPSGSGNNEQFF
TRBV4-1	.	TRBJ2-1	.	TGCGCCAGCAGCCAAGATCGGTACAGCCGGGGTGAGCAGTTCTTC	CASSQDRYSRGEQFF
TRBV5-1	TRBD1	TRBJ2-7	few	TGCGCCAGCAGCTTGGATATACAGGGGGCTCCGAAAACCTACGAGCAGTACTTC	CASSLDIQGAPKTYEQYF
TRBV21-1	.	TRBJ2-4	.	TGTGCCAGCAGCCCTTGGACTAGCGGGGGGAAAAACATTCAGTACTTC	CASSPWTSGGKNIQYF
TRBV5-8	TRBD1	TRBJ2-7	.	TGTGCCAGCAGCGTGGGACAGGGGGCCGGCGAGCAGTACTTC	CASSVGQGAGEQYF
TRBV13	.	TRBJ1-3	.	TGTGCCAGCAGGAGGGGATTTGAAACTGGAAACACCATATATTTT	CASRRGFETGNTIYF
TRBV19	.	TRBJ2-2	.	TGTGCCACCAGGGGGAGGGCCGGGACCGGGGAGCTGTTTTTT	CATRGRAGTGELFF
TRBV15	.	TRBJ2-7	few	TGTGCCACCAGGGGGACCTGCGAGCAGTACTTC	CATRGTCEQYF
TRBV5-1	.	TRBJ1-5	.	TGCGCCAGCAGCTTGGCCCCGGGTCAGCCCCAGCATTTT	CASSLAPGQPQHF
TRBV7-2	.	TRBJ1-6	.	TGTGCCAGCAGCCCGAGGACGGGAAACAGCAATTCACCCCTCCACTTT	CASSPRTGNSNSPLHF
TRBV9	.	TRBJ2-2	.	TGTGCCAGCAGCCCTCTCCTAGCCACCGGGGAGCTGTTTTTT	CASSPLLATGELFF
TRBV29-1	.	TRBJ1-4	.	TGCAGCGTACCCTCGGCAGGAGAAAAACTGTTTTTT	CSVPSAGEKLFF
TRBV28	TRBD2	TRBJ2-7	.	TGTGCCAGCAGTTCAGCGCCCGGGACTAGCGGCTACGAGCAGTACTTC	CASSSAPGTSGYEQYF
TRBV11-3	.	TRBJ2-3	.	TGTGCCAGCAGCCAGGGGGACTCATCATTACGCACAGATACGCAGTATTTT	CASSQGDSSLRTDTQYF
TRBV7-9	.	TRBJ2-7	.	TGTGCCAGCAGTTTCAGCCTGGAGTCCTACGAGCAGTACTTC	CASSFSLESYEQYF
TRBV27	TRBD1	TRBJ2-7	.	TGTGCCAGCAGTTTCCGGGACAGGGAACACGAGCAGTACTTC	CASSFRDREHEQYF
TRBV6-2/TRBV6-3	.	TRBJ2-3	.	TGTGCCAGCAGTTACTTCGGGTGGGATACGCAGTATTTT	CASSYFGWDTQYF
TRBV7-2	TRBD2	TRBJ2-1	once	TGTGCCAGCAGCCTGACTAGCTATGAGCAGTTCTTC	CASSLTSYEQFF
TRBV9	TRBD1	TRBJ2-7	.	TGTGCCAGCAGCGAAGGACAGGGGTACGAGCAGTACTTC	CASSEGQGYEQYF
TRBV5-1	TRBD2	TRBJ2-3	.	TGCGCCAGCAGCACCAGCGGGGATGGCACAGATACGCAGTATTTT	CASSTSGDGTDTQYF
TRBV6-5	TRBD1	TRBJ1-1	.	TGTGCCAGCAGTTCCGACTGGACAGGGCTGAACACTGAAGCTTTCTTT	CASSSDWTGLNTEAFF
TRBV7-9	.	TRBJ2-1	.	TGTGCCAGCAGCTTAGAGTTGGGGACGCTTCAGGGGAATGAGCAGTTCTTC	CASSLELGTLQGNEQFF
TRBV11-2	TRBD1	TRBJ1-1	.	TGTGCCAGCAGCCCTCGACAGGGGCTGGGTACTGAAGCTTTCTTT	CASSPRQGLGTEAFF
TRBV11-2	.	TRBJ1-1	.	TGTGCCAGCAGCTCTCCATACCGGACACAGAACACTGAAGCTTTCTTT	CASSSPYRTQNTEAFF
TRBV6-5	.	TRBJ2-1	.	TGTGCCAGCGGGAGTAGAGGGCTGAATGAGCAGTTCTTC	CASGSRGLNEQFF
TRBV5-6	TRBD2	TRBJ2-1	.	TGTGCCAGCAGGTCCGGACTAGCGGGAGTCAATGAGCAGTTCTTC	CASRSGLAGVNEQFF
TRBV25-1	.	TRBJ1-2	.	TGTGCCAGCAGTGCTCCGGTCTTGGGCGGCTATGGCTACACCTTC	CASSAPVLGGYGYTF
TRBV19	TRBD1	TRBJ2-5	.	TGTGCCAGTAGTATTGGCACAGGGGGCGAAGAGACCCAGTACTTC	CASSIGTGGEETQYF
TRBV27	TRBD1	TRBJ2-7	.	TGTGCCAGCAGCAAACCGGGACAGCGCTACGAGCAGTACTTC	CASSKPGQRYEQYF
TRBV18	TRBD1	TRBJ2-7	.	TGTGCCAGCTCACTTTCAGGGGGCTTGTACGAGCAGTACTTC	CASSLSGGLYEQYF
TRBV5-4	.	TRBJ2-7	.	TGTGCCAGCAGCTCGACAGTTACCTACGAGCAGTACTTC	CASSSTVTYEQYF